This TCR beta chain appears in the sequencing data of a study of shared clonotypes between healthy human individuals. General observations from the study: Sequencing depth was expected to influence donor clonotype sharing.

V gave up 7 bases and J gave up 2 bases; unmatched junction bases: 5. The CDR3 contains 15 residues. Germline V gene lookup returns CDR1 MNHNS and CDR2 SASEGT. In this sample, this clone turned up once. Antigen unknown. Partitioning of CD4+ cells yielded a CD45RA+ naive subset and a CD45RA-negative memory subset. Sorted-subset replicate PCR reactions were performed with approximately 180 ng DNA, corresponding to 25,000 to 35,000 T cell genomes. Clones were read by immunoSEQ multiplex PCR, and TCRdb kept only the in-frame ones, dropping some. Of fewer than 3 million clones listed, around 92% are singletons.

This chain joins TRBV6-1 and TRBJ2-6; 7 bases align to TRBD1. The specimen was naive CD4+ T cells from PBMCs. The subset was: CD45RA+ positively selected. The TCR was taken from a man younger than 30 in good health. Some clones in this sample may be carry-over from other donors' samples. CDR3 sequence (DNA): TGTGCCAGCAATGACAGGGCAACTGGGGCCAACGTCCTGACTTTC. Its protein is CASNDRATGANVLTF.